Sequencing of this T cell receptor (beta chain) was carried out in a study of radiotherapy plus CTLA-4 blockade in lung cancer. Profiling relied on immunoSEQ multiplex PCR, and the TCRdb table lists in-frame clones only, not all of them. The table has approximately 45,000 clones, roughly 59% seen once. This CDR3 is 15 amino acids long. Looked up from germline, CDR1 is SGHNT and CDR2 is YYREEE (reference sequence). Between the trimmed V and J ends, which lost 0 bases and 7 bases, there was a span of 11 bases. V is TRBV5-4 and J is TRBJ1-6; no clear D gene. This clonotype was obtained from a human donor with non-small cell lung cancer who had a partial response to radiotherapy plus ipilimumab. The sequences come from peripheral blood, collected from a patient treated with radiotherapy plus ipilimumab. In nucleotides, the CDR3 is TGTGCCAGCAGCTTGGCCCAGGCGTTGAATTCACCCCTCCACTTT. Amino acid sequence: CASSLAQALNSPLHF.